The 30 T cell receptor beta chains below were found in one sample sequenced in a study of technical replicates of blood from a handful of donors. The method was immunoSEQ multiplex PCR; TCRdb's version includes in-frame clones alone and lacks a portion of them. This table holds 74,000 or so clones, 96% found once. The sample comprised T cells isolated from PBMCs. These receptor sequences come from a human donor in good health.

This clone occurred once. The chain carries TRBV7-9 and TRBJ2-7; TRBD1 agrees at 9 bases. The CDR3 spans 14 residues. J was trimmed by 2 bases and V by 3 bases; bases with no gene match: 2. The germline gives CDR1 SEHNR, CDR2 FQNEAQ (reference sequence). In nucleotides, the CDR3 is TGTGCCAGCAGCTTTGGGGACAGGGCCTACGAGCAGTACTTC. Protein sequence: CASSFGDRAYEQYF.

This clone was detected a few times. The chain uses TRBV18 and TRBJ2-2, with 7 bases fitting TRBD1. V lost 0 bases, J lost 4 bases, and 5 bases stayed unmatched. The germline gives CDR1 KGHSH, CDR2 LQKENI. The CDR3 is 16 residues long. The CDR3 DNA reads TGTGCCAGCTCACCACCTGGACAGGCTCCCACCGGGGAGCTGTTTTTT. Its protein is CASSPPGQAPTGELFF.

The J gene is TRBJ1-2, the V gene TRBV9, with unresolved D. V dropped 0 bases and J dropped 6 bases, with 12 bases sitting between them. This CDR3 comprises 14 residues. Germline CDR1 and CDR2: SGDLS and YYNGEE. The CDR3 sequence is CASSVGGDWDGYTF. In nucleotides, the CDR3 is TGTGCCAGCAGCGTAGGAGGAGATTGGGATGGCTACACCTTC.

The gene calls are TRBV23-1 and TRBJ2-4; TRBD1 matches 10 bases. TRBV23-1 is sorted into the ORF group, with uncertain function. The CDR3 sequence is 13 residues long. With 8 bases clipped from V and 8 bases from J, the junction kept 6 bases outside the gene matches. DNA of the CDR3: TGCGCCAGCCGGGCTGACAGGGGGCACATTCAGTACTTC. Protein: CASRADRGHIQYF.

The genes are TRBV4-1 and TRBJ1-5, with unresolved D. This CDR3 region has 17 residues. CDR1 and CDR2 from the germline V gene are MGHRA and YSYEKL. Trimming pared 1 base from V and 3 bases from J, leaving 16 bases between. In DNA, the CDR3 is TGCGCCAGCAGCCAAGTCCCTCTACTTTCTTTCAATCAGCCCCAGCATTTT. It yields the protein CASSQVPLLSFNQPQHF.

The CDR3 here is CSVGMGTIPISYEQYF. DNA for the CDR3: TGCAGCGTTGGGATGGGGACAATTCCGATCTCCTACGAGCAGTACTTC. The chain recombines TRBV29-1 with TRBJ2-7; a weak D match, TRBD1 (6 bases). The CDR3 contains 16 residues. V was cut by 4 bases and J by 0 bases, with 19 bases left in between. Germline V lookup: CDR1 SQVTM, CDR2 ANQGSEA.

This chain joins TRBV4-2 and TRBJ1-1, with a weak D call TRBD1 (6 bases). The CDR3 is made up of 15 amino acids. Per the germline V gene, CDR1 is LGHNA and CDR2 is YNFKEQ. Between the trimmed V and J ends, which lost 4 bases and 0 bases, there was a span of 12 bases. CDR3 coding DNA: TGTGCCAGCAGCCGCGCAGGGGTTCTGAACACTGAAGCTTTCTTT. It yields the protein CASSRAGVLNTEAFF.

This chain joins TRBV4-3 and TRBJ2-1; TRBD2 agrees at 13 bases. Germline CDR1 reads LGHNA; CDR2 reads YSLEER. J gave up 7 bases and V 0 bases, and 12 bases lay outside the gene matches. The CDR3 contains 19 residues. The CDR3: CASSQDVLFGLAGVNEQFF. As DNA, the CDR3 is TGCGCCAGCAGCCAAGATGTATTATTCGGACTAGCGGGAGTAAATGAGCAGTTCTTC.

This chain joins TRBV18 and TRBJ2-7; TRBD2 aligns across 11 bases. The V gene's germline CDR1 is KGHSH and CDR2 LQKENI. There are 14 residues in the CDR3. V lost 3 bases and J lost 6; bases outside the gene matches: 4. CDR3 region: CASSPGTSGGEQYF. Written as DNA, the CDR3 is TGTGCCAGCTCACCCGGGACTAGCGGTGGCGAGCAGTACTTC.

This chain uses TRBV19 with TRBJ2-2; TRBD2 matches at 9 bases. This CDR3 has 15 residues. Trimming at V came to 3 bases and at J to 2 bases, leaving 1 base not matched to a gene. Germline loops: CDR1 LNHDA, CDR2 SQIVND (reference sequence). In DNA form, the CDR3 reads TGTGCCAGTAGTATTCTAGCGGGAAACACCGGGGAGCTGTTTTTT. Amino acid sequence: CASSILAGNTGELFF. Full variable domain (outside the CDR3, taken from reference TRBV19 and TRBJ2-2): DGGITQSPKYLFRKEGQNVTLSCEQNLNHDAMYWYRQDPGQGLRLIYYSQIVNDFQKGDIAEGYSVSREKKESFPLTVTSAQKNPTAFYLCASSILAGNTGELFFGEGSRLTVL.

The CDR3 sequence is CASSLDGGGNQPQHF. In DNA, the CDR3 is TGTGCCAGCAGCTTAGACGGGGGTGGCAATCAGCCCCAGCATTTT. This chain connects TRBV7-9 to TRBJ1-5; TRBD1 might be the D (5 bases). The CDR3 runs 15 residues. The V gene lost 1 base and the J gene lost 2 bases, with 9 bases spanning the gap. Germline CDR1 SEHNR, CDR2 FQNEAQ (reference sequence).

V usage is TRBV18 and J usage is TRBJ2-3, with D tentatively TRBD2 (6 bases). CDR3 length: 14 amino acids. CDR1 KGHSH and CDR2 LQKENI come from the germline V gene. Trimming removed 3 bases at V and 1 base at J, with 8 bases between. The CDR3 DNA reads as TGTGCCAGCTCACCTCCGGGGGGCACAGATACGCAGTATTTT. It encodes CASSPPGGTDTQYF.

The J gene is TRBJ1-5, the V gene TRBV27; no firm D call. Germline loops: CDR1 MNHEY, CDR2 SMNVEV (reference sequence). This CDR3 spans 14 amino acids. V was trimmed by 2 bases and J by 11 bases, leaving 16 bases between them. CDR3 nucleotides: TGTGCCAGCAGTTTAGGCGGAGAACATCTAGCCCAGCATTTT. Translated: CASSLGGEHLAQHF.

The chain links TRBV6-5 to TRBJ1-5; D unresolved. The CDR3 covers 14 residues. Germline V gene data show CDR1 as MNHEY and CDR2 as SVGAGI. V was cut by 6 bases and J by 6 bases, with 15 bases left in between. CDR3 residues: CASSPEPGGQPQHF. The CDR3 bases are TGTGCCAGCAGCCCCGAGCCGGGAGGTCAGCCCCAGCATTTT.

This clone was recorded only once. The genes are TRBV2 and TRBJ2-5; tentative D call: TRBD1 (6 bases). V was shortened by 2 bases and J by 4 bases, with 14 bases between the two germline ends. There are 15 residues in the CDR3. CDR1 SNHLY and CDR2 FYNNEI come from the germline V gene. This CDR3 reads CASSELGAFGETQYF. The CDR3 DNA reads TGTGCCAGCAGTGAACTGGGGGCCTTTGGAGAGACCCAGTACTTC.

The chain links TRBV27 to TRBJ2-7; the match to TRBD2 covers 7 bases. Germline V gene lookup returns CDR1 MNHEY and CDR2 SMNVEV (reference sequence). This CDR3 is built from 18 residues. V dropped 8 bases and J dropped 0; count of bases not matched to a gene: 19. In DNA form, the CDR3 reads TGTGCCAGCGGAAACGGATCATTTGCGGGAGTTAGCTCCTACGAGCAGTACTTC. Its translation: CASGNGSFAGVSSYEQYF.

This clone occurred once. The CDR3: CASRNSGTNTGELFF. The CDR3 nucleotides read TGTGCCAGCAGAAATAGCGGGACTAACACCGGGGAGCTGTTTTTT. J is TRBJ2-2 and V is TRBV7-2; 8 nucleotides agree with TRBD2. V shed 6 bases and J 2 bases; nucleotides not matched to a gene: 5. Germline loops: CDR1 SGHTA, CDR2 FQGNSA. The CDR3 sequence is 15 residues long. The full variable domain, with the rest looked up from reference TRBV7-2 and TRBJ2-2, is GAGVSQSPSNKVTEKGKDVELRCDPISGHTALYWYRQSLGQGLEFLIYFQGNSAPDKSGLPSDRFSAERTGGSVSTLTIQRTQQEDSAVYLCASRNSGTNTGELFFGEGSRLTVL.

This chain uses TRBV6-5 with TRBJ1-5; D not certain. The germline V gene encodes CDR1 MNHEY and CDR2 SVGAGI. The CDR3 covers 16 residues. With 0 bases removed from V and 0 bases from J, the gap between germline ends came to 9 bases. CDR3 nucleotides: TGTGCCAGCAGTTACTCGTGGGAGGATAGCAATCAGCCCCAGCATTTT. Translating gives CASSYSWEDSNQPQHF.

This clone was observed a handful of times. J is TRBJ2-2 and V is TRBV6-5; D might be TRBD1 (6 bases). Trimming removed 2 bases at V and 7 bases at J, with 17 bases between. Germline V lookup: CDR1 MNHEY, CDR2 SVGAGI. This CDR3 is 16 amino acids long. The chain's CDR3 is CASSYRAGEGNGELFF. The CDR3 DNA follows: TGTGCCAGCAGTTACCGGGCAGGGGAAGGAAACGGGGAGCTGTTTTTT.

This clone appeared a single time. V gene TRBV6-1 combines with J gene TRBJ1-2; D not resolved. The CDR3 spans 16 residues. CDR1 is MNHNS and CDR2 is SASEGT in the germline V gene. The V end was cut by 1 base, the J end by 3 bases, with 15 bases between. CDR3 coding DNA: TGTGCCAGCAGTGAAGAGGCGGTCTTAGGATACTATGGCTACACCTTC. Its translation: CASSEEAVLGYYGYTF.

The V call is TRBV10-3, the J call TRBJ2-1; 15 bases agree with TRBD2. V was clipped by 4 bases and J by 8 bases; unmatched bases: 3. CDR1 ENHRY and CDR2 SYGVKD come from the germline V gene. The CDR3 consists of 15 residues. CDR3 sequence: CAISGTSGRVDEQFF. In DNA form, the CDR3 reads TGTGCCATCAGTGGGACTAGCGGGAGGGTAGATGAGCAGTTCTTC.

This sequence joins TRBV6-1 and TRBJ1-2, with 8 positions matching TRBD1. The V gene end was trimmed by 4 bases and the J gene end by 8 bases; junction bases not matched to a gene: 9. The germline CDR1 and CDR2 sequences are MNHNS and SASEGT. The CDR3 runs to 14 residues. The CDR3 sequence: CASSATDRGRGYTF. The CDR3 DNA follows: TGTGCCAGCAGTGCCACCGACAGGGGAAGAGGCTACACCTTC.

This clone came up once. This chain connects TRBV4-1 to TRBJ2-3, with 10 positions matching TRBD1. The germline V gene encodes CDR1 MGHRA and CDR2 YSYEKL. V shed 3 bases and J 2 bases; nucleotides not matched to a gene: 5. This CDR3 is built from 16 residues. CDR3 nucleotides: TGCGCCAGCAGCCAGAAGACAGGGGGCCTCACAGATACGCAGTATTTT. Its translation is CASSQKTGGLTDTQYF.

The chain is built from TRBV5-4 and TRBJ2-2; D may be TRBD1 (6 bases). V gave up 4 bases and J gave up 4 bases, with 11 bases separating them. There are 14 residues in the CDR3. CDR1 SGHNT and CDR2 YYREEE come from the germline V gene (reference sequence). The CDR3, as DNA: TGTGCCAGCAGCCTTAAGGACAGCACCGGGGAGCTGTTTTTT. The encoded protein is CASSLKDSTGELFF.

CDR3 sequence (DNA): TGTGCCAGCAGCGCGGGACTAGCGGGACCCTACGAGCAGTACTTC. Protein product: CASSAGLAGPYEQYF. The chain has TRBV5-4 and TRBJ2-7; 13 nucleotides line up with TRBD2. The CDR3 contains 15 residues. V shed 4 bases, J shed 2 bases, and the junction held 3 bases outside the gene matches. Germline V gives CDR1 SGHNT, CDR2 YYREEE (reference sequence).

The table lists this clone with a count of one. The rearrangement joins TRBV6-5 to TRBJ2-7; possibly TRBD1 for D (6 bases). The CDR3 length is 15 residues. Trimming took off 3 bases at V and 2 bases at J, with 14 bases between the two ends. CDR1 is MNHEY, CDR2 SVGAGI, per germline. The CDR3 nucleotides read TGTGCCAGCAGTTATCTGGGGGCCCAAGCCTACGAGCAGTACTTC. Protein sequence: CASSYLGAQAYEQYF.

This clone was counted once. This chain uses TRBV18 with TRBJ1-2; D is unresolved. The germline gives CDR1 KGHSH, CDR2 LQKENI. V was pared by 1 base and J by 6 bases, with 9 bases between. CDR3 length: 13 residues. The CDR3 loop reads CASSPLERDGYTF. In DNA, the CDR3 is TGTGCCAGCTCACCACTCGAGAGGGATGGCTACACCTTC.

As regards this clone: At the DNA level, this CDR3 is encoded by other sequences in the same sample as well. The J gene is TRBJ1-2, the V gene TRBV7-6; D not resolved. The germline V gene encodes CDR1 SGHVS and CDR2 FNYEAQ. With 4 bases removed from V and 6 bases from J, the gap between germline ends came to 12 bases. CDR3 length: 13 amino acids. Here the CDR3 DNA reads TGTGCCAGCAGCTCGGACCGAGGGAATGGCTACACCTTC. Its protein is CASSSDRGNGYTF.

This chain links TRBV7-9 with TRBJ1-5, with D possibly matching TRBD1 (6 bases). With 9 bases removed from V and 1 base from J, the gap between germline ends came to 13 bases. The CDR3 totals 14 residues. The germline V gene has CDR1 SEHNR and CDR2 FQNEAQ (reference sequence). The CDR3, as DNA: TGTGCCAGTGGAGGGGGGGCAAGCAATCAGCCCCAGCATTTT. Amino acid sequence: CASGGGASNQPQHF.

As to this clone: The same CDR3 arises from other DNA sequences in this sample as well. The V and J genes are TRBV19 and TRBJ2-7; tentatively, D is TRBD1 (6 bases). The CDR3 is 12 residues long. Germline V lookup: CDR1 LNHDA, CDR2 SQIVND (reference sequence). Trimming took off 3 bases at V and 4 bases at J, with 7 bases between the two ends. Here the CDR3 reads CASSIRGYEQYF. The CDR3 bases are TGTGCCAGTAGTATCAGGGGTTACGAGCAGTACTTC.